This T cell receptor beta chain was captured in a study of blood T cell repertoires in COVID-19. Turning to the study itself: COVID-19 samples collected from the United States, Italy and Spain covered acute and convalescent phases. T cells, B-cell-depleted T cells, or PBMCs supplied cDNA or gDNA.

The assay was immunoSEQ multiplex PCR, and TCRdb's table has in-frame clones only and misses some. The table has roughly 200,000 clones, around 80% seen once; the top ten hold approximately 13%. This clone showed up just once. Germline V gene sequence: CDR1 MNHEY, CDR2 SMNVEV (reference sequence). Trimming left V 5 bases short and J 12 bases short, with 17 bases between. CDR3 size: 13 residues. V usage is TRBV27 and J usage is TRBJ2-1, with a weak D call TRBD2 (6 bases). Sequencing input: peripheral blood. The sequence came from a human donor in a cohort sampled during active COVID-19. This CDR3 is CASSPRIGTSQFF. CDR3 coding DNA: TGTGCCAGCAGTCCTCGGATAGGGACTTCGCAGTTCTTC.